The 19 T cell receptor beta chains reported below all come from one sample, sequenced in a study of T cell changes during pregnancy in multiple sclerosis. Profiled with immunoSEQ multiplex PCR; TCRdb holds only in-frame clones, not every one. In the table there are approximately 94,000 clones, 92% of which are singletons. This specimen consisted of peripheral blood, obtained after pregnancy. Every receptor here comes from a female donor with multiple sclerosis, enrolled in a pregnancy study.

The chain couples TRBV6-6 to TRBJ2-3; the match to TRBD2 covers 7 bases. The V gene end was trimmed by 7 bases and the J gene end by 2 bases; junction bases not matched to a gene: 3. The CDR3 covers 13 residues. Germline V gene sequence: CDR1 MNHNY, CDR2 SVGAGI (reference sequence). CDR3 region: CASTSGITDTQYF. CDR3 coding DNA: TGTGCCAGCACAAGCGGGATCACAGATACGCAGTATTTT.

The genes are TRBV27 and TRBJ1-5, with D unresolved. The CDR3 covers 14 residues. CDR1 is MNHEY, CDR2 SMNVEV, per germline (reference sequence). Trimming removed 5 bases at V and 2 bases at J, with 10 bases between. The CDR3 bases are TGTGCCAGCAGTCTCGAGGAGGGCAATCAGCCCCAGCATTTT. Encoded protein: CASSLEEGNQPQHF.

This chain connects TRBV7-2 to TRBJ2-3; D unresolved. Germline CDR1 SGHTA, CDR2 FQGNSA. V lost 4 bases to trimming and J lost 6 bases, with 17 bases between them. The CDR3 consists of 15 residues. The CDR3 loop is CASSSTLGRGDTQYF. DNA of the CDR3: TGTGCCAGCAGCTCTACCCTGGGCCGTGGGGATACGCAGTATTTT.

The chain recombines TRBV7-2 with TRBJ1-1; tentatively, D is TRBD1 (5 bases). Germline V lookup: CDR1 SGHTA, CDR2 FQGNSA. Trimming shortened V by 1 base and J by 3 bases, and 9 bases separated the two germline ends. The CDR3 is made up of 14 amino acids. CDR3 sequence (DNA): TGTGCCAGCAGCTTAGTGTACAGGTACACTGAAGCTTTCTTT. This encodes CASSLVYRYTEAFF.

V usage is TRBV5-6 and J usage is TRBJ1-3; D is unresolved. CDR3 length: 16 amino acids. V was shortened by 1 base and J by 0 bases, with 11 bases between the two germline ends. Germline assignment: CDR1 SGHDT and CDR2 YYEEEE. The CDR3 protein is CASSLRGLSSGNTIYF. For the CDR3, the DNA is TGTGCCAGCAGCTTGAGAGGACTGTCCTCTGGAAACACCATATATTTT.

The chain uses TRBV25-1 and TRBJ2-1; 7 nucleotides match TRBD1. The germline V gene encodes CDR1 MGHDK and CDR2 SYGVNS. The CDR3 has 16 amino acids. The V gene end was trimmed by 6 bases and the J gene end by 5 bases; junction bases not matched to a gene: 13. The CDR3 sequence is CASRGRDRARDNEQFF. CDR3 bases: TGTGCCAGCAGGGGGAGAGACAGGGCTCGGGACAATGAGCAGTTCTTC.

V gene TRBV28 combines with J gene TRBJ2-7, with 11 bases aligning to TRBD2. CDR3 length equals 17 residues. Germline values: CDR1 MDHEN, CDR2 SYDVKM. The V gene end was trimmed by 5 bases and the J gene end by 0 bases; junction bases not matched to a gene: 9. The CDR3 sequence is CASSPRRTSGSSYEQYF. The CDR3 DNA is TGTGCCAGCAGTCCCCGGAGAACTAGCGGGAGCTCCTACGAGCAGTACTTC.

The chain joins TRBV21-1 to TRBJ1-3; the D segment call TRBD1 is taken from the table without a DNA check. TRBV21-1 is an annotated pseudogene. The CDR3 runs to 17 residues. This CDR3 is CASSTRLDRGSGNTIYF. CDR3 bases: TGTGCCAGCAGCACTCGGTTAGACAGGGGCTCTGGAAACACCATATATTTT.

The genes are TRBV7-6 and TRBJ1-1; D possibly corresponds to TRBD1 (5 bases). The ends were cut back, 4 bases at V and 1 base at J, with 16 bases in the middle. The CDR3 totals 16 residues. CDR1 is SGHVS and CDR2 is FNYEAQ in the germline V gene. DNA for the CDR3: TGTGCCAGCAGCTGGGGTCCAACAGGAGAGAACACTGAAGCTTTCTTT. Translation gives CASSWGPTGENTEAFF.

The chain links TRBV29-1 to TRBJ2-7, with D unresolved. V was pared by 6 bases and J by 3 bases, with 9 bases between. The CDR3 sequence is 11 residues long. In germline, CDR1 is SQVTM, CDR2 ANQGSEA. The CDR3 spells CSVNSYYEQYF. CDR3 bases: TGCAGCGTCAACAGTTACTACGAGCAGTACTTC.

The chain employs TRBV9 and TRBJ2-5; a weak D match, TRBD2 (5 bases). The length of the CDR3 is 15 residues. CDR1 SGDLS and CDR2 YYNGEE come from the germline V gene. The V gene lost 4 bases and the J gene lost 2 bases, with 15 bases spanning the gap. The DNA for the CDR3 is TGTGCCAGCAGCCCATCTGGTTGGGAGCAAGAGACCCAGTACTTC. As protein: CASSPSGWEQETQYF.

This clone was detected only a few times. The chain recombines TRBV28 with TRBJ1-2; TRBD1 agrees at 12 bases. CDR3 length: 16 amino acids. Germline V lookup: CDR1 MDHEN, CDR2 SYDVKM. The J segment lost 5 bases and the V segment lost 5 bases, leaving 9 bases of the junction unmatched. The CDR3 DNA sequence: TGTGCCAGCAGTCCGCCCGGGACAGGGGGCGCTTATGGCTACACCTTC. The encoded protein is CASSPPGTGGAYGYTF.

This rearrangement joins TRBV13 to TRBJ2-7; D remains ambiguous. Germline V gives CDR1 PRHDT, CDR2 FYEKMQ (reference sequence). Trimming left V 4 bases short and J 2 bases short, with 24 bases between. The CDR3 is 18 residues long. This CDR3 is CASSSTSRLAATTYEQYF. CDR3 coding DNA: TGTGCCAGCAGCTCTACCTCCCGTTTAGCAGCTACCACCTACGAGCAGTACTTC.

The CDR3 is CASSIGGVSYEQYF. CDR3 nucleotides: TGTGCCAGTAGTATCGGGGGGGTATCCTACGAGCAGTACTTC. The chain carries TRBV19 and TRBJ2-7, with 8 bases identical to TRBD2. With V trimmed by 3 bases and J by 1 base, 2 bases remained unmatched. Germline values: CDR1 LNHDA, CDR2 SQIVND (reference sequence). CDR3 length equals 14 residues.

A note on this clone: Mismatch with germline at one junction end may stem from a read error. The J gene is TRBJ1-5, the V gene TRBV7-7; weak D call: TRBD1 (5 bases). The CDR3 has 13 amino acids. Germline CDR1 SSHAT, CDR2 FNYEAQ (reference sequence). The CDR3 region has the DNA TGTGCTAGCAGCTTGGGGCCGAATCAGCCCCAGCATTTT. This encodes CASSLGPNQPQHF. Drawing the rest from reference TRBV7-7 and TRBJ1-5, the complete variable domain is GAGVSQSPRYKVTKRGQDVTLRCDPISSHATLYWYQQALGQGPEFLTYFNYEAQPDKSGLPSDRFSAERPEGSISTLTIQRTEQRDSAMYRCASSLGPNQPQHFGDGTRLSIL.

The rearrangement joins TRBV4-2 to TRBJ2-1; maybe TRBD2 (5 bases). Germline CDR1 LGHNA, CDR2 YNFKEQ. The V end was cut by 1 base, the J end by 7 bases, with 5 bases between. This CDR3 has 12 amino acids. As DNA, the CDR3 is TGTGCCAGCAGCCAAGTAGCGAATGAGCAGTTCTTC. It is translated as CASSQVANEQFF.

The chain couples TRBV7-3 to TRBJ1-5, with D uncertain. Deletions cut 2 bases from V and 5 bases from J, with 7 bases between. Germline-derived CDR1 and CDR2 are SGHTA and FQGTGA. The CDR3 has 13 amino acids. The CDR3 loop reads CASSLGVDQPQHF. The CDR3 DNA follows: TGTGCCAGCAGCTTAGGAGTCGATCAGCCCCAGCATTTT.

The genes are TRBV5-4 and TRBJ2-7; 8 nucleotides line up with TRBD1. Germline CDR1 SGHNT, CDR2 YYREEE (reference sequence). This CDR3 region has 15 residues. V lost 3 bases, J lost 1 base, and 6 bases stayed unmatched. In DNA form, the CDR3 reads TGTGCCAGCAGCTCGGCTGGACAGGGATCCTACGAGCAGTACTTC. Encoded protein: CASSSAGQGSYEQYF.

The V call is TRBV6-1, the J call TRBJ1-5; 8 bases fit TRBD1. The CDR3 length is 17 residues. Losses at the gene ends were 4 bases for V and 1 base for J; bases not matched to a gene: 9. Germline values: CDR1 MNHNS, CDR2 SASEGT. The CDR3 sequence is CASSGTGRSMSNQPQHF. The CDR3 DNA reads TGTGCCAGCAGTGGGACAGGGAGGTCGATGAGCAATCAGCCCCAGCATTTT.